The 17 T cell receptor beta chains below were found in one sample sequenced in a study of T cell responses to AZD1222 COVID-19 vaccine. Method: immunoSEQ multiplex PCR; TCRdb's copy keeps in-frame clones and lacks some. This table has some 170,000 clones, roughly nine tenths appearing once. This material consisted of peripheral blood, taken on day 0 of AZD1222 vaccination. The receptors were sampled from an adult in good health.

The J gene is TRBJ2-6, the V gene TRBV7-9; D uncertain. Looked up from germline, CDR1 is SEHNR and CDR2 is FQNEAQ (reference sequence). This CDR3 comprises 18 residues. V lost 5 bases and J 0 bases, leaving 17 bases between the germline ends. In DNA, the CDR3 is TGTGCCAGCAGCCTTAACCCTATGAGGAGCTCTGGGGCCAACGTCCTGACTTTC. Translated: CASSLNPMRSSGANVLTF.

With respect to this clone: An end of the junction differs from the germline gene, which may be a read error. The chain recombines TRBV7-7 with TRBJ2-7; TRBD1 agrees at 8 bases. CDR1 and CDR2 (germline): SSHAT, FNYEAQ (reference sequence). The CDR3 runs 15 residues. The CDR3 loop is CASSPTGGAIYEQYF. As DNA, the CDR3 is TGTGCTAGCAGTCCCACAGGGGGAGCAATCTACGAGCAGTACTTC.

The CDR3 DNA reads as TGTGCCAGCAGTGGAGCGGGGTGGCATCAGCCCCAGCATTTT. Residues: CASSGAGWHQPQHF. J is TRBJ1-5 and V is TRBV2; D unresolved. Germline CDR1 reads SNHLY; CDR2 reads FYNNEI. V lost 4 bases, J lost 5 bases, and 12 bases lay in between. The CDR3 totals 14 residues. Supplemented by reference TRBV2 and TRBJ1-5, the full variable domain reads EPEVTQTPSHQVTQMGQEVILRCVPISNHLYFYWYRQILGQKVEFLVSFYNNEISEKSEIFDDQFSVERPDGSNFTLKIRSTKLEDSAMYFCASSGAGWHQPQHFGDGTRLSIL.

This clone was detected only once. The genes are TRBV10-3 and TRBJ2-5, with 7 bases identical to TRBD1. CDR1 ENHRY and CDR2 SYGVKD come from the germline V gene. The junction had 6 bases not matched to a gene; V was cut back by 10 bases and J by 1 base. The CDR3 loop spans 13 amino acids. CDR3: CATYNRGQETQYF. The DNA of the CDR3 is TGTGCCACCTACAACAGGGGCCAAGAGACCCAGTACTTC.

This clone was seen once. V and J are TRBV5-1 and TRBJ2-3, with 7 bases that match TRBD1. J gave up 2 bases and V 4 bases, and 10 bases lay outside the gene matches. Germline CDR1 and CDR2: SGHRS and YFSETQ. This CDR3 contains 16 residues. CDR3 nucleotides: TGCGCCAGCAGCCCCGGGACAGACCTAATCACAGATACGCAGTATTTT. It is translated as CASSPGTDLITDTQYF.

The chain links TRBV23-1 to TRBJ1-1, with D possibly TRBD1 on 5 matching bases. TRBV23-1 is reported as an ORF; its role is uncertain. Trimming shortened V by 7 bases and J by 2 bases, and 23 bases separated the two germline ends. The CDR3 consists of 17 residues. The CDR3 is CASTNNVEGPFNTEAFF. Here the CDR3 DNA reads TGCGCCAGCACGAACAATGTGGAGGGACCCTTTAACACTGAAGCTTTCTTT.

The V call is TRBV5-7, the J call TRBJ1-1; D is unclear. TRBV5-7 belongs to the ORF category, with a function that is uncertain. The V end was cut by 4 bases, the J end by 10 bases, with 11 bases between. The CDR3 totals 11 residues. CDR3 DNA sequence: TGTGCCAGCAGCCTGCACATAGGAGCTTTCTTT. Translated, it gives CASSLHIGAFF.

The CDR3 bases are TGTGCCAGCAGCCCTGGGACAGCGAGTAATTCACCCCTCCACTTT. The encoded protein is CASSPGTASNSPLHF. The chain has TRBV3-1 (or the pseudogene TRBV3-2) and TRBJ1-6; 7 bases line up with TRBD1. From germline, CDR1 is LGHDT and CDR2 YNNKEL (reference sequence). The trim removed 4 bases at V and 6 bases at J, leaving 6 bases unmatched. The CDR3 spans 15 residues.

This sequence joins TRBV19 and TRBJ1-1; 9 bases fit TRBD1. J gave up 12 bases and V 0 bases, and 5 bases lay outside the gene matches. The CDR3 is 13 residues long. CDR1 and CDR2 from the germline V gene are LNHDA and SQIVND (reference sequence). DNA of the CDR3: TGTGCCAGTAGTATAGATCCGGGACAGGGTACTTTCTTT. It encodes CASSIDPGQGTFF. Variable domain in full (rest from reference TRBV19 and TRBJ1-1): DGGITQSPKYLFRKEGQNVTLSCEQNLNHDAMYWYRQDPGQGLRLIYYSQIVNDFQKGDIAEGYSVSREKKESFPLTVTSAQKNPTAFYLCASSIDPGQGTFFGQGTRLTVV.

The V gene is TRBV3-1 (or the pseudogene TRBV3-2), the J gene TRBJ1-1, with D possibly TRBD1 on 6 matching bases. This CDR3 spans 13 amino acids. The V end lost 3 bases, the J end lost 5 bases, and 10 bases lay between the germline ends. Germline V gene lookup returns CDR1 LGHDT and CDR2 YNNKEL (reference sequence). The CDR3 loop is CASSQDRLTEAFF. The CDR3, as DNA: TGTGCCAGCAGCCAGGACAGATTGACTGAAGCTTTCTTT.

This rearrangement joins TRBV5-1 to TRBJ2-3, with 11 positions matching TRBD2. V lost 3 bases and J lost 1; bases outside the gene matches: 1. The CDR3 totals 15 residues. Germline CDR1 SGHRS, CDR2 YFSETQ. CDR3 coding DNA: TGCGCCAGCAGCTATAGCGGGGGGGGCACAGATACGCAGTATTTT. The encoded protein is CASSYSGGGTDTQYF.

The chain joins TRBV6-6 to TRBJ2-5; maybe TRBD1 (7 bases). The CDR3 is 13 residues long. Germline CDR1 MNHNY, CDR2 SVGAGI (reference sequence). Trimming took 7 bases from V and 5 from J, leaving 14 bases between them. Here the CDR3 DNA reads TGTGCCAGCACCTGGAGGGGGCTGGAGACCCAGTACTTC. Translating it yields CASTWRGLETQYF.

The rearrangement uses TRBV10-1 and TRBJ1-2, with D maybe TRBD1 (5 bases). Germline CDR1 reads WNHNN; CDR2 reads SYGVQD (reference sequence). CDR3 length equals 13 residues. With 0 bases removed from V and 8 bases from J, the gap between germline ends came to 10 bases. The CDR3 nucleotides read TGCGCCAGCAGTGAGTCGGGACGCGTCGGCTACACCTTC. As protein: CASSESGRVGYTF.

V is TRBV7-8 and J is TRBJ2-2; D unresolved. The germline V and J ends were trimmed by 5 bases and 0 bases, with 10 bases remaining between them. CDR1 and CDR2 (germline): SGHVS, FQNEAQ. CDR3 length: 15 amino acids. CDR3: CASSPTGANTGELFF. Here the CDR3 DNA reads TGTGCCAGCAGCCCAACGGGCGCGAACACCGGGGAGCTGTTTTTT.

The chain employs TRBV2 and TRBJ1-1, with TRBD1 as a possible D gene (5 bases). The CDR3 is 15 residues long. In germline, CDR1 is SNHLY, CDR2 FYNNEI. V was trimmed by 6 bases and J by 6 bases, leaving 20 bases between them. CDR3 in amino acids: CASRSRAARGAEAFF. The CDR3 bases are TGTGCCAGCAGGTCCCGAGCAGCGCGAGGGGCTGAAGCTTTCTTT.

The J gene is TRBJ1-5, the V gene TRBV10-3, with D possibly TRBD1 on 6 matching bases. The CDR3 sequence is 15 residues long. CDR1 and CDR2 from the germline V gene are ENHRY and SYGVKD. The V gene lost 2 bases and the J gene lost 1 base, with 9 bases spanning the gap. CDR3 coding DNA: TGTGCCATCAGTGAGGGGGGCGCGAGCAATCAGCCCCAGCATTTT. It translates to CAISEGGASNQPQHF.

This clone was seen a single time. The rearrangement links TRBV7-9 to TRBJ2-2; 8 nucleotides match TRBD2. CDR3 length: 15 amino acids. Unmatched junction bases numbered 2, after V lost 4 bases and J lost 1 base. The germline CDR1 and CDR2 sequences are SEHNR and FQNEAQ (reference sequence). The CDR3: CASSYSGVNTGELFF. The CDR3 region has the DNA TGTGCCAGCAGCTATAGCGGGGTGAACACCGGGGAGCTGTTTTTT.